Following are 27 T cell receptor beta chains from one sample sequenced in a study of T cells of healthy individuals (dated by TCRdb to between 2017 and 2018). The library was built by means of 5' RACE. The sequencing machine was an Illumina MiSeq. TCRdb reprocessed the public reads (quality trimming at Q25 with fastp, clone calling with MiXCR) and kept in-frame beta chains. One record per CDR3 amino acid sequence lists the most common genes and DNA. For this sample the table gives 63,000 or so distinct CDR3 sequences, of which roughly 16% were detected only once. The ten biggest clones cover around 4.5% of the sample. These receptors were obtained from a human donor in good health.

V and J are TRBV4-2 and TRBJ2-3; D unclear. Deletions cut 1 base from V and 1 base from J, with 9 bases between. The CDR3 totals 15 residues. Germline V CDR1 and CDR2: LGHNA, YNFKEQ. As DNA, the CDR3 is TGTGCCAGCAGCCAAGTGGTAGGCGGCACAGATACGCAGTATTTT. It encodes CASSQVVGGTDTQYF.

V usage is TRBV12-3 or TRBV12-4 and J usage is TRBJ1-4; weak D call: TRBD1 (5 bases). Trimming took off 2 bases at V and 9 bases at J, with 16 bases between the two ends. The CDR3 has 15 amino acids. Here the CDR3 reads CASSLRRGWEKKLFF. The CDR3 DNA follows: TGTGCCAGCAGTTTAAGGAGGGGATGGGAGAAAAAACTGTTTTTT.

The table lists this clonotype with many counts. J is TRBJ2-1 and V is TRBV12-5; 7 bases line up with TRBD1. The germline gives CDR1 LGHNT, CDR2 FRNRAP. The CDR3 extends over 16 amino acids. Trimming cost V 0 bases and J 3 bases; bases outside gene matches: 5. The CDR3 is CASGLVTGVGYNEQFF. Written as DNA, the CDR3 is TGTGCTAGTGGTTTGGTAACAGGGGTGGGCTACAATGAGCAGTTCTTC.

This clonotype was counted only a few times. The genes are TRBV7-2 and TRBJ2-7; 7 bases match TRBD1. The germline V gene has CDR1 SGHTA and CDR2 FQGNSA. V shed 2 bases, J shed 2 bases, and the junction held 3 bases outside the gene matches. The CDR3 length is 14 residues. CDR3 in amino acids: CASSLMGQTYEQYF. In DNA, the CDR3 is TGTGCCAGCAGCTTAATGGGACAGACCTACGAGCAGTACTTC.

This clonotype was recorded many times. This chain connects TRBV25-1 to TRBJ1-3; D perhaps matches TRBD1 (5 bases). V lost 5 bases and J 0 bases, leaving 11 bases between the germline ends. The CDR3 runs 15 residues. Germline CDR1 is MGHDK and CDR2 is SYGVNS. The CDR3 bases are TGTGCCAGCAGTAGCGGGACCGCCTCTGGAAACACCATATATTTT. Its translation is CASSSGTASGNTIYF. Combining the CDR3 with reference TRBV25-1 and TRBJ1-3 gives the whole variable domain EADIYQTPRYLVIGTGKKITLECSQTMGHDKMYWYQQDPGMELHLIHYSYGVNSTEKGDLSSESTVSRIRTEHFPLTLESARPSHTSQYLCASSSGTASGNTIYFGEGSWLTVV.

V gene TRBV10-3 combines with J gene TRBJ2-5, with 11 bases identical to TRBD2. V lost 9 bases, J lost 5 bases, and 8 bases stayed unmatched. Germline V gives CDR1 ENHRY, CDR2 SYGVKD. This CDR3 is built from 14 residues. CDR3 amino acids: CAITSGSGRETQYF. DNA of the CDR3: TGTGCCATAACTAGCGGGAGCGGCAGGGAGACCCAGTACTTC.

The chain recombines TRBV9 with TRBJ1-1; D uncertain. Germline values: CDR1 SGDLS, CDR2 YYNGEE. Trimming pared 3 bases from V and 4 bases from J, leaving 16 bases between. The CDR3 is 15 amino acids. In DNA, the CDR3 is TGTGCCAGCAGCGCCGGGGTGACCCGGGGCACTGAAGCTTTCTTT. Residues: CASSAGVTRGTEAFF.

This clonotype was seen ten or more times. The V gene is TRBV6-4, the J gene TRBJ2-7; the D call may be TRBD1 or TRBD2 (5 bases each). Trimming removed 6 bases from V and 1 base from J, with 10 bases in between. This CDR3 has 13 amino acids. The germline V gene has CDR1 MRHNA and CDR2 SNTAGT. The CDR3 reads CASSRDASYEQYF. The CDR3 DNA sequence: TGTGCCAGCAGCAGGGACGCATCCTACGAGCAGTACTTC.

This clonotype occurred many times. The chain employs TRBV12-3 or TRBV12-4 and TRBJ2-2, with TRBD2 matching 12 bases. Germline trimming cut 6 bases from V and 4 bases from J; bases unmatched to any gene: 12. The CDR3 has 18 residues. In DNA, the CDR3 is TGTGCCAGCAGCCCTTCCCCTGGACTAGCGGGAATCACCGGGGAGCTGTTTTTT. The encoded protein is CASSPSPGLAGITGELFF.

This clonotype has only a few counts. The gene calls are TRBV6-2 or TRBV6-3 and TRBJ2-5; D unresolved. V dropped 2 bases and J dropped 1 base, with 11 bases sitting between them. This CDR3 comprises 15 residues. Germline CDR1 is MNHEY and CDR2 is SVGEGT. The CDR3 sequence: CASSYLSSPQETQYF. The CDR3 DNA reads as TGTGCCAGCAGTTACCTGAGTAGCCCCCAAGAGACCCAGTACTTC.

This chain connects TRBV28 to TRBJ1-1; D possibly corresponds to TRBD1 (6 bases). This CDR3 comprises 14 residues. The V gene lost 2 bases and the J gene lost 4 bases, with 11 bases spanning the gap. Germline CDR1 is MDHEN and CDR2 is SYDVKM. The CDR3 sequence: CASSLGGQGTEAFF. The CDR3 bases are TGTGCCAGCAGTTTAGGGGGGCAGGGCACTGAAGCTTTCTTT.

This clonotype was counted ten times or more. The CDR3 reads CASSLPPTARASYEQYF. DNA for the CDR3: TGTGCCAGCAGTTTACCGCCCACAGCTCGGGCCTCCTACGAGCAGTACTTC. V usage is TRBV28 and J usage is TRBJ2-7; the D is unclear. Between the trimmed V and J ends, which lost 2 bases and 0 bases, there was a span of 17 bases. The CDR3 has 17 residues. CDR1 MDHEN and CDR2 SYDVKM come from the germline V gene. The full variable domain, rest sourced from reference TRBV28 and TRBJ2-7, is DVKVTQSSRYLVKRTGEKVFLECVQDMDHENMFWYRQDPGLGLRLIYFSYDVKMKEKGDIPEGYSVSREKKERFSLILESASTNQTSMYLCASSLPPTARASYEQYFGPGTRLTVT.

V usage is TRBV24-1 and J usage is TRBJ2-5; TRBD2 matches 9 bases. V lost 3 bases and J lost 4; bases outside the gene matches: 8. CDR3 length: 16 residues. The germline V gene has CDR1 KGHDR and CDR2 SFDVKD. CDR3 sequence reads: CATSDSIASGIETQYF. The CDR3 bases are TGTGCCACCAGTGATAGTATAGCTAGCGGGATAGAGACCCAGTACTTC.

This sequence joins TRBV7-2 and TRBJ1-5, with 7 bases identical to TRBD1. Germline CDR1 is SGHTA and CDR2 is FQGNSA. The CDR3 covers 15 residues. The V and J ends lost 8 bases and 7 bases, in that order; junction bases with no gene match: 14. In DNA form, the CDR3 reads TGTGCCAGCTGCCGGGACAGTAACGAAGGCCAGCCCCAGCATTTT. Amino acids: CASCRDSNEGQPQHF.

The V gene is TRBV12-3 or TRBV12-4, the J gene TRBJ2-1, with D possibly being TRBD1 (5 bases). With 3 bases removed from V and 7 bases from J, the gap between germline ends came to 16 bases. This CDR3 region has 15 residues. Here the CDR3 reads CASSFRQGKINEQFF. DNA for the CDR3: TGTGCCAGCAGTTTCAGGCAGGGAAAAATAAATGAGCAGTTCTTC.

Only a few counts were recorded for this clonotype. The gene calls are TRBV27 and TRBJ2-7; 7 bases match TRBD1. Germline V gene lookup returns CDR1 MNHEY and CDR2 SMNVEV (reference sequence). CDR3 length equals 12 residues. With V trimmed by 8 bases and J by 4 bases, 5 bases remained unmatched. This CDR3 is CASGTTGYEQYF. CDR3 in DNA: TGTGCCAGCGGGACGACAGGGTACGAGCAGTACTTC.

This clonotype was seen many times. The CDR3 spells CSARDLGTPSYNEQFF. CDR3 DNA: TGCAGTGCTAGAGATCTAGGCACACCCTCCTACAATGAGCAGTTCTTC. J is TRBJ2-1 and V is TRBV20-1; D remains ambiguous. Trimming took off 0 bases at V and 0 bases at J, with 12 bases between the two ends. Germline assignment: CDR1 DFQATT and CDR2 SNEGSKA (reference sequence). CDR3 length equals 16 residues.

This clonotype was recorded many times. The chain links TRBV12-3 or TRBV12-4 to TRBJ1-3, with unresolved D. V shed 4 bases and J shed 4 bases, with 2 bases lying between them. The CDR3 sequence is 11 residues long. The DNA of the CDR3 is TGTGCCAGCAGTTACGGAAACACCATATATTTT. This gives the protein CASSYGNTIYF.

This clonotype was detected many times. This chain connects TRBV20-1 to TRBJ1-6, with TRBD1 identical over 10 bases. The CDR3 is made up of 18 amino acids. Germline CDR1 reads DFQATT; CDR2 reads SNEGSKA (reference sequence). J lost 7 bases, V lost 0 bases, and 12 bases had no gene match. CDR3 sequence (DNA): TGCAGTGCTAGAGATTCGTCGGGACAGGGGACGGAAAATTCACCCCTCCACTTT. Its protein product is CSARDSSGQGTENSPLHF.

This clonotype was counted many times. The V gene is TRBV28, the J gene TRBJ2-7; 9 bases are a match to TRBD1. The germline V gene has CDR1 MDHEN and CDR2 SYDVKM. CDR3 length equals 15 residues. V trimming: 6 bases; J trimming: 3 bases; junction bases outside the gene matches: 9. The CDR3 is CASSPPGTGYYEQYF. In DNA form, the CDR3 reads TGTGCCAGCAGCCCCCCCGGGACAGGGTACTACGAGCAGTACTTC.

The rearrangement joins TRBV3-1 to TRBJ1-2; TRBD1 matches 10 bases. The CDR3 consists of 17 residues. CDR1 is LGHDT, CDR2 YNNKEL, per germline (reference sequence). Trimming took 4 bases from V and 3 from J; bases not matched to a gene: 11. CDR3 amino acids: CASSLIRDRGKDYGYTF. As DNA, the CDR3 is TGTGCCAGCAGCCTGATCCGGGACAGGGGAAAAGACTATGGCTACACCTTC. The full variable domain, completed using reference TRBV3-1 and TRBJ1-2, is DTAVSQTPKYLVTQMGNDKSIKCEQNLGHDTMYWYKQDSKKFLKIMFSYNNKELIINETVPNRFSPKSPDKAHLNLHINSLELGDSAVYFCASSLIRDRGKDYGYTFGSGTRLTVV.

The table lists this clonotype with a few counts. The CDR3 here is CASSFPGQGYEQYF. The CDR3 nucleotides read TGTGCCAGCAGCTTCCCTGGACAGGGCTACGAGCAGTACTTC. The chain joins TRBV7-2 to TRBJ2-7, with TRBD1 matching 8 bases. CDR1 and CDR2 (germline): SGHTA, FQGNSA. V lost 3 bases to trimming and J lost 3 bases; unmatched junction nucleotides: 4. The CDR3 extends over 14 amino acids.

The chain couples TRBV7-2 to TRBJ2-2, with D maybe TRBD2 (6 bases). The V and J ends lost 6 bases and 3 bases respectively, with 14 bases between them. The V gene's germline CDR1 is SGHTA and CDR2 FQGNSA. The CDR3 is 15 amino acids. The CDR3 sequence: CASRPRSGDTGELFF. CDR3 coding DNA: TGTGCCAGCAGACCTCGGTCGGGGGACACCGGGGAGCTGTTTTTT. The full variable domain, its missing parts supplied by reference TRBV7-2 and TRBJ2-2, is GAGVSQSPSNKVTEKGKDVELRCDPISGHTALYWYRQSLGQGLEFLIYFQGNSAPDKSGLPSDRFSAERTGGSVSTLTIQRTQQEDSAVYLCASRPRSGDTGELFFGEGSRLTVL.

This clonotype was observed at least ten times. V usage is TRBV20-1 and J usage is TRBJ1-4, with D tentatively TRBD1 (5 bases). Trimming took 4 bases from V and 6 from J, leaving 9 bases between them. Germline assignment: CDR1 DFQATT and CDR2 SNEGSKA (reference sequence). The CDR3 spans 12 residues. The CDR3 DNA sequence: TGCAGTGCTACAGGGTTGCATGAAAAACTGTTTTTT. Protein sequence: CSATGLHEKLFF.

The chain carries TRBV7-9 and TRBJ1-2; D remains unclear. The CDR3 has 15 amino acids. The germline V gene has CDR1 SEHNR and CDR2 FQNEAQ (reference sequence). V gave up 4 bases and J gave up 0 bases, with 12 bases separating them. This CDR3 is CASSWTDLSNYGYTF. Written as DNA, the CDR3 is TGTGCCAGCAGCTGGACCGACCTCTCTAACTATGGCTACACCTTC.

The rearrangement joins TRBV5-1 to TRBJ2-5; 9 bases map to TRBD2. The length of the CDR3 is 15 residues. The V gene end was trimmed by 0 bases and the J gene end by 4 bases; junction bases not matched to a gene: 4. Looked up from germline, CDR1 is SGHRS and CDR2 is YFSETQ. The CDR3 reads CASSLEGLAGETQYF. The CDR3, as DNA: TGCGCCAGCAGCTTGGAGGGACTAGCCGGAGAGACCCAGTACTTC.

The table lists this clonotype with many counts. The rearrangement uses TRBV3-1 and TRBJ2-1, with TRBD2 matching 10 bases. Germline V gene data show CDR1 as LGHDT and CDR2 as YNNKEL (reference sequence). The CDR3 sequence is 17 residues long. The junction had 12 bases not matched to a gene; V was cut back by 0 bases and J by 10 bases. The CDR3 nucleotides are TGTGCCAGCAGCCAAGAGGGTTTGGTAGCGGGAGGTAGGGAGCAGTTCTTC. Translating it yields CASSQEGLVAGGREQFF.